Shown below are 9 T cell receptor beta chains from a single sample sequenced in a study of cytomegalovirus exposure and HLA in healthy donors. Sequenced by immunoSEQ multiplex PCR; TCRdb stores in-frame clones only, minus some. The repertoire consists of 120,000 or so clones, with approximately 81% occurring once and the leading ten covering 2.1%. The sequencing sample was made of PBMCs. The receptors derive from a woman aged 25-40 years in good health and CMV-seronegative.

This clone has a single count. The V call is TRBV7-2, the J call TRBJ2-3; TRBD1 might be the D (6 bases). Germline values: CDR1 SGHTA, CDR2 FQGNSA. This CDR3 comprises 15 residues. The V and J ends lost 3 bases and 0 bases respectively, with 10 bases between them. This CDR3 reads CASSLGAPSTDTQYF. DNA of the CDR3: TGTGCCAGCAGCTTGGGGGCACCCAGCACAGATACGCAGTATTTT.

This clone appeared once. The chain's CDR3 is CASSQGSGRYEQYF. The CDR3 DNA follows: TGCGCCAGCAGCCAAGGATCGGGAAGGTACGAGCAGTACTTC. V is TRBV4-3 and J is TRBJ2-7; possible D gene TRBD2, 5 bases. The ends were cut back, 1 base at V and 4 bases at J, with 11 bases in the middle. The CDR3 runs 14 residues. Germline CDR1 is LGHNA and CDR2 is YSLEER.

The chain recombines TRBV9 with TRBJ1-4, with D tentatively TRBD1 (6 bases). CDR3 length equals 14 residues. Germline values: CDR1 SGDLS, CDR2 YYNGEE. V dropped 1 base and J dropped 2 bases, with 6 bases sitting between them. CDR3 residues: CASSVQGTNEKLFF. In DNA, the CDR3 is TGTGCCAGCAGCGTACAGGGGACTAATGAAAAACTGTTTTTT.

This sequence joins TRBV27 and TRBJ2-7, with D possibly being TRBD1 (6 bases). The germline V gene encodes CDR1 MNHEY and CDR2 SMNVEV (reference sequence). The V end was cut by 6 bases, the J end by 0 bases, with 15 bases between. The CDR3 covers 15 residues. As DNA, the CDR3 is TGTGCCAGCAGCCCTGGGCAGGGGATCTCCTACGAGCAGTACTTC. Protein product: CASSPGQGISYEQYF.

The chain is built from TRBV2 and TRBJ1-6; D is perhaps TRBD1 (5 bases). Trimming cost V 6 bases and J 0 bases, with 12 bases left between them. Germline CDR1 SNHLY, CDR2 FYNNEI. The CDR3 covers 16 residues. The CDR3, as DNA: TGTGCCAGCAGGCCGGACATTAGCTCCTATAATTCACCCCTCCACTTT. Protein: CASRPDISSYNSPLHF.

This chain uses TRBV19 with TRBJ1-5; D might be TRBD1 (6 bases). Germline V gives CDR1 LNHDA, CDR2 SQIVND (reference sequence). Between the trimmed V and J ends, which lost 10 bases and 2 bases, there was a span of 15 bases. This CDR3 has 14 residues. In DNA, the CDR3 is TGTGCCAACCACACAGGGATCGGCAATCAGCCCCAGCATTTT. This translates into CANHTGIGNQPQHF.

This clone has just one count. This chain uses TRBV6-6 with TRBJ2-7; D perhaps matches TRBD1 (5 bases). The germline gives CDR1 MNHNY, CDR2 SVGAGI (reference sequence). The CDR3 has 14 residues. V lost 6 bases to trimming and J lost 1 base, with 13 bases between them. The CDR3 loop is CASSRVAGSYEQYF. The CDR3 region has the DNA TGTGCCAGCAGCAGGGTGGCTGGATCCTACGAGCAGTACTTC.

CDR3 coding DNA: TGTGCCAGCAGCTGGATAGGACACGCATCTGGAAACACCATATATTTT. Residues: CASSWIGHASGNTIYF. The chain uses TRBV14 and TRBJ1-3; D is perhaps TRBD1 (5 bases). The CDR3 loop spans 16 amino acids. V was clipped by 5 bases and J by 1 base, with 15 bases between them. Germline V gene lookup returns CDR1 SGHDN and CDR2 FVKESK.

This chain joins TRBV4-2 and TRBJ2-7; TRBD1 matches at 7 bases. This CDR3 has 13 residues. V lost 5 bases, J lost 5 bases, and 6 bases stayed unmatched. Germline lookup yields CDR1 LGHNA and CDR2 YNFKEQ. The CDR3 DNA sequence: TGTGCCAGCAGCGGGCGACAGGGTGACGAGCAGTACTTC. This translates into CASSGRQGDEQYF.